These 3 T cell receptor beta chains originate from one sample sequenced in a study of cytomegalovirus exposure and HLA in healthy donors. The PCR employed 60 Vbeta primers together with 13 Jbeta primers. Data came from immunoSEQ multiplex PCR; TCRdb stores just in-frame clones and leaves some out. The data hold 50,000 to 70,000 clones, with more than 75% observed a single time. Sequencing input: PBMCs. The receptor source for this set is a girl between 5 and 17 years old in good health and CMV-seropositive.

The chain couples TRBV30 to TRBJ2-7, with D maybe TRBD2 (6 bases). Germline V gives CDR1 GTSNPN, CDR2 SVGIG (reference sequence). The V end was cut by 1 base, the J end by 3 bases, with 13 bases between. CDR3 size: 14 residues. Here the CDR3 DNA reads TGTGCCTGGAGTGGTGGGTGGGGGGACTACGAGCAGTACTTC. Encoded protein: CAWSGGWGDYEQYF.

The chain recombines TRBV5-1 with TRBJ1-2; TRBD1 matches at 8 bases. CDR3 length equals 19 residues. Germline V gene sequence: CDR1 SGHRS, CDR2 YFSETQ. V lost 0 bases and J lost 1; bases outside the gene matches: 14. CDR3 DNA: TGCGCCAGCAGCTTGGCCGCGGACAGGGTGGAGGTGGTTAACTATGGCTACACCTTC. Its translation is CASSLAADRVEVVNYGYTF.

This sequence joins TRBV4-2 and TRBJ2-7; TRBD1 aligns across 9 bases. With V trimmed by 1 base and J by 0 bases, 1 base remained unmatched. The germline V gene has CDR1 LGHNA and CDR2 YNFKEQ. CDR3 length: 15 amino acids. The CDR3 loop is CASSQGGQGSYEQYF. The CDR3, as DNA: TGTGCCAGCAGCCAAGGGGGACAGGGCTCCTACGAGCAGTACTTC.